This T cell receptor (beta chain) originates from a study of blood T cell repertoires in COVID-19. Study background: Samples of COVID-19 (acute and convalescent) were obtained from the United States, Italy and Spain.

Assay used: immunoSEQ multiplex PCR; TCRdb lists only in-frame clones, some missing. The repertoire has around 260,000 clones, 85% to 90% of them found once; the top ten carry roughly 5%. The specimen was peripheral blood. This clonotype originated in a woman aged 55 to 70 with COVID-19, enrolled during active disease.

CDR3 loop: CASSRTRGDSLETQYF. The CDR3 nucleotides are TGTGCCAGCAGCCGGACCCGGGGGGACTCCCTGGAGACCCAGTACTTC. This chain connects TRBV4-2 to TRBJ2-5; 7 nucleotides line up with TRBD2. Germline V lookup: CDR1 LGHNA, CDR2 YNFKEQ. The CDR3 has 16 residues. With 4 bases clipped from V and 5 bases from J, the junction kept 13 bases outside the gene matches.